The entry below describes one T cell receptor (beta chain). With the read ending 3 residues before the CDR3 end, the germline J gene is used to fill in that end. V was pared by 6 bases and J by 0 bases, with 8 bases between. The CDR3 runs to 13 residues. Germline V lookup: CDR1 SNHLY, CDR2 FYNNEI. The data are from a study of T cells in women clearing cervical HPV infection. Genomic DNA, averaging 1200 ng per sample, yielded TCR beta CDR3 via immunoSEQ. The assay was immunoSEQ multiplex PCR, and TCRdb's table has in-frame clones only and misses some. In all, the sample yields approximately 32,000 clones.

V and J are TRBV2 and TRBJ1-1; D might be TRBD1 (5 bases). The specimen was blood buffy coat. The origin of this receptor is a woman between 18 and 70 years old with a cervical HPV16 infection that either progressed to CIN3+ or cleared (not recorded which). CDR3 DNA, as far as it was read: TGTGCCAGCAGGACAGCGATGAACACTGAA. This sequence encodes CASRTAMNTE. The complete CDR3 protein is CASRTAMNTEAFF. The full variable domain, in which reference TRBV2 and TRBJ1-1 provide the parts outside the CDR3, is EPEVTQTPSHQVTQMGQEVILRCVPISNHLYFYWYRQILGQKVEFLVSFYNNEISEKSEIFDDQFSVERPDGSNFTLKIRSTKLEDSAMYFCASRTAMNTEAFFGQGTRLTVV.